A selection of T cell receptor beta chains follows, all from one sample in a study of CD8+CD57+ T cells in acquired aplastic anemia. TCRdb reprocessed the reads with MiXCR, giving one entry per CDR3 protein. Found here are approximately 170,000 distinct CDR3 sequences, 55% to 75% of them singletons; the top ten hold 45% to 55%. Sequencing input: sorted CD4+, CD8+, or CD8+CD57+ T cells (not recorded which) from PBMCs. Every receptor here comes from a human donor in good health. CDR3s include the opening cysteine and the closing phenylalanine or tryptophan. Fields, in order: J gene, V gene, clone size, D gene, CDR3 DNA, CDR3 protein. The D gene is left open where the match is weak. Only some rows state a clone size, as once, few, many or a class for expanded clones.

TRBJ1-1,TRBV29-1,.,.,TGCAGCGTTGAAGCGGACGTTGAAGCTTTCTTT,CSVEADVEAFF
TRBJ1-2,TRBV14,.,.,TGTGCCAGCAGCCAAGATGCCTGGCCGGGGGGTGGCTACACCTTC,CASSQDAWPGGGYTF
TRBJ1-1,TRBV19,.,TRBD1,TGTGCCAGTAGTCGCCTCTTAACAGGGGGAATGAACACTGAAGCTTTCTTT,CASSRLLTGGMNTEAFF
TRBJ2-7,TRBV20-1,.,.,TGCAGTGCTAGAAAATTAACGGGGCCTAGTGAGCAGTACTTC,CSARKLTGPSEQYF
TRBJ2-7,TRBV25-1,.,.,TGTGCCAGCAGTGCTAGAACAGGACGTCTCTCGTACGAGCAGTACTTC,CASSARTGRLSYEQYF
TRBJ1-5,TRBV19,many,.,TGTGCCAGTAGTCCGACTAGCAATCAGCCCCAGCATTTT,CASSPTSNQPQHF
TRBJ2-1,TRBV24-1,.,TRBD2,TGTGCCACCAGTGATCCTACACTAGCGGGAGGCTACAATGAGCAGTTCTTC,CATSDPTLAGGYNEQFF
TRBJ2-5,TRBV7-8,.,.,TGTGCCAGCAGCTTAGGGCCGGGGGATAGAGGCGAGACCCAGTACTTC,CASSLGPGDRGETQYF
TRBJ2-2,TRBV11-1,.,.,TGTGCCAGCAGCGGAAGGGGCCCTATAGGAACCGGGGAGCTGTTTTTT,CASSGRGPIGTGELFF
TRBJ2-1,TRBV7-8,many,.,TGTGCCAGCAGCTTAGGACAGGCGGATGAGCAGTTCTTC,CASSLGQADEQFF
TRBJ1-2,TRBV7-2,.,.,TGTGCCAGCAGCTTAGGCGTCTCGGCCTATGGCTACACCTTC,CASSLGVSAYGYTF
TRBJ2-7,TRBV29-1,.,.,TGCAGCGAGTCCTACGAGCAGTACTTC,CSESYEQYF
TRBJ1-2,TRBV2,.,.,TGTGCCAGCACCCAAGACCGACAGAACTATGGCTACACCTTC,CASTQDRQNYGYTF
TRBJ2-1,TRBV2,many,.,TGTGCCAGCAGTGATCGACAGGCCCTGCCTTACAATGAGCAGTTCTTC,CASSDRQALPYNEQFF
TRBJ1-5,TRBV19,many,.,TGTGCCAGTAGCTGGAGGGTCGGGGAGTATAGCAATCAGCCCCAGCATTTT,CASSWRVGEYSNQPQHF
TRBJ2-7,TRBV4-1,many,TRBD2,TGCGCCAGCAGCGCCCTTGGGGGGGTCTCCTACGAGCAGTACTTC,CASSALGGVSYEQYF
TRBJ2-1,TRBV7-2,.,.,TGTGCCAGCAGCTTAGGACACGCTAACAATGAGCAGTTCTTC,CASSLGHANNEQFF
TRBJ1-1,TRBV5-1,.,.,TGCGCCAGCAGCTTTAGGAAGGGGGCTGAAGCTTTCTTT,CASSFRKGAEAFF
TRBJ1-5,TRBV12-3/TRBV12-4,.,.,TGTGCCAGCAGCAACAGTGGGCCCCAGCATTTT,CASSNSGPQHF
TRBJ1-3,TRBV30,few,.,TGTGCCTGGAGTGTTGACCTCCACTCTGGAAACACCATATATTTT,CAWSVDLHSGNTIYF
TRBJ2-1,TRBV5-6,.,.,TGTGCCAGCAGCCTGCTGAAGGGGAACAATGAGCAGTTCTTC,CASSLLKGNNEQFF
TRBJ2-3,TRBV25-1,.,.,TGTGCCAGCAGTGAACGCCGAGGGGGAACAGATACGCAGTATTTT,CASSERRGGTDTQYF
TRBJ1-1,TRBV12-3/TRBV12-4,.,.,TGTGCCAGCAGCGGTGCAGGGGCCACTGAAGCTTTCTTT,CASSGAGATEAFF
TRBJ1-2,TRBV7-6,.,TRBD1,TGTGCCAGCAGCGACACAGGGGGCGATGGCTACACCTTC,CASSDTGGDGYTF
TRBJ1-1,TRBV7-8,many,.,TGTGCCAGCAGCTTATTTGGGTTCGGCCGGGGTGGAAACACTGAAGCTTTCTTT,CASSLFGFGRGGNTEAFF
TRBJ1-2,TRBV19,many,TRBD1,TGTGCCAGTAGTCTGATAGACAGGGCCGCTGGCTACACCTTC,CASSLIDRAAGYTF
TRBJ1-6,TRBV7-3,.,.,TGTGCCAGCAGTACCTCCGGCTCCTATAATTCACCCCTCCACTTT,CASSTSGSYNSPLHF
TRBJ1-1,TRBV7-9,.,.,TGTGCCAGCAGCTTAGCCGACCGGACTGAAGCTTTCTTT,CASSLADRTEAFF
TRBJ2-1,TRBV7-2,.,TRBD2,TGTGCCAGCAGCTTAGCGTCGACTAGCGGGCGCGAGCAGTTCTTC,CASSLASTSGREQFF
TRBJ1-5,TRBV24-1,.,TRBD1,TGTGCCACCATGCGGGACAGGGGGCACAATCAGCCCCAGCATTTT,CATMRDRGHNQPQHF
TRBJ2-7,TRBV12-3/TRBV12-4,.,.,TGTGCCAGCAGTTTAGAACAGGCCCACTACGAGCAGTACTTC,CASSLEQAHYEQYF
TRBJ2-1,TRBV28,.,TRBD2,TGTGCCAGCAGTCGACTAGCGGGAGCCCACAATGAGCAGTTCTTC,CASSRLAGAHNEQFF
TRBJ2-3,TRBV7-9,.,.,TGTGCCAGCAGCACCTATGGGGGTGTGGAAGATACGCAGTATTTT,CASSTYGGVEDTQYF
TRBJ1-2,TRBV6-5,.,.,TGTGCCAGCAGCCAAGGCCCAGGGGACTATGGCTACACCTTC,CASSQGPGDYGYTF
TRBJ1-2,TRBV6-1,.,.,TGTGCCAGCAGTGAAGGAGGCAGGGGCTATGGCTACACCTTC,CASSEGGRGYGYTF
TRBJ2-2,TRBV12-5,many,.,TGTGCTAGTGGTCCAGACGGGGAGCTGTTTTTT,CASGPDGELFF
TRBJ2-7,TRBV24-1,.,.,TGTGCCACCAGTGATTCCAGGCTTGCGGAGCAGTACTTC,CATSDSRLAEQYF
TRBJ2-7,TRBV7-8,many,.,TGTGCCAGCAGCTTTGACTGGTCCTACGAGCAGTACTTC,CASSFDWSYEQYF
TRBJ2-3,TRBV4-3,many,TRBD1,TGCGCCAGCAGCCAAGATCGGACAGGAGTGGATACGCAGTATTTT,CASSQDRTGVDTQYF
TRBJ1-3,TRBV10-3,few,TRBD1,TGTGCCATCAGTGAGTCGGCAGGGGGTCTCTCTGGAAACACCATATATTTT,CAISESAGGLSGNTIYF
TRBJ2-2,TRBV6-5,many,.,TGTGCCAGCAGCCGCGATTATGCCGGGGAGCTGTTTTTT,CASSRDYAGELFF
TRBJ2-1,TRBV5-1,.,.,TGCGCCAGCAGGCCGCTTGGGTCCTACAATGAGCAGTTCTTC,CASRPLGSYNEQFF
TRBJ1-2,TRBV20-1,.,TRBD1,TGCAGTGCTAGCACGAGGTCAGGGGGCGTCTATGGCTACACCTTC,CSASTRSGGVYGYTF